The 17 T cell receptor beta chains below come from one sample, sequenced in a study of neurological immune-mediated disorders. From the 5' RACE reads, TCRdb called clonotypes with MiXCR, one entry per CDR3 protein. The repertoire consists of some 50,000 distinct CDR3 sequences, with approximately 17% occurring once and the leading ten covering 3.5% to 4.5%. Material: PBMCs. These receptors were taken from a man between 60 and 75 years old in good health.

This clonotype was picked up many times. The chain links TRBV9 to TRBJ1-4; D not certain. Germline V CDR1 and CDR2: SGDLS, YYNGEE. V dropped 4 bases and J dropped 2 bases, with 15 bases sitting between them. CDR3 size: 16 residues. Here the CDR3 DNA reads TGTGCCAGCAGCCCCCAACCAGACACGACTAATGAAAAACTGTTTTTT. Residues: CASSPQPDTTNEKLFF.

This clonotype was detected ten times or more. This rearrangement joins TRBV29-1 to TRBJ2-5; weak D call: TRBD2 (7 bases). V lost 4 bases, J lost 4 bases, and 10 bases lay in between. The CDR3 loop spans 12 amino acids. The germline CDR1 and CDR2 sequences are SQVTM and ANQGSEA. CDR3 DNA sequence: TGCAGCGTTGGAGGGGGGGCAGAGACCCAGTACTTC. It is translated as CSVGGGAETQYF.

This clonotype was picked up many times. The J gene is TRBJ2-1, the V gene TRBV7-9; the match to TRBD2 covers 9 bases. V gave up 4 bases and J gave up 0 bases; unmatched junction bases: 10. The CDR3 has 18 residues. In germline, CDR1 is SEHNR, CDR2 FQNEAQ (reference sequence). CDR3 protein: CASSSTNLLAGSYNEQFF. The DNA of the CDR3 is TGTGCCAGCAGCTCCACCAATTTACTAGCGGGCTCCTACAATGAGCAGTTCTTC.

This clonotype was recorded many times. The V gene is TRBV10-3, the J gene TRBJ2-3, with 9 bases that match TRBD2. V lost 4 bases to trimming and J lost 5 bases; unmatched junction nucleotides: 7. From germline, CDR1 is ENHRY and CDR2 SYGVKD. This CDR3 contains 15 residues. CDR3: CAISGTSEPGDTQYF. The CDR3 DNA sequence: TGTGCCATCAGTGGGACTAGCGAACCTGGAGATACGCAGTATTTT.

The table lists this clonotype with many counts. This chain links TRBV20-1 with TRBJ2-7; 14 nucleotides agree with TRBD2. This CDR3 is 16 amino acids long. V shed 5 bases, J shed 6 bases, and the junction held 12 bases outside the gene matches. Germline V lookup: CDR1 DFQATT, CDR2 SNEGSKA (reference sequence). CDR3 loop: CSAARLAGGLATEQYF. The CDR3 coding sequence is TGCAGTGCTGCCCGACTAGCGGGAGGGTTGGCAACCGAGCAGTACTTC.

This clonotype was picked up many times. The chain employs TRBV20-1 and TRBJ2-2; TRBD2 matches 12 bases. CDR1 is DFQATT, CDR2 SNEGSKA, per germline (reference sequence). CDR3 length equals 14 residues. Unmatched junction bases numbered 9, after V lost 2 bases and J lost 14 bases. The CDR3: CSARLAGGLGELFF. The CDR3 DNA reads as TGCAGTGCTAGACTAGCGGGAGGGCTAGGCGAACTGTTTTTT.

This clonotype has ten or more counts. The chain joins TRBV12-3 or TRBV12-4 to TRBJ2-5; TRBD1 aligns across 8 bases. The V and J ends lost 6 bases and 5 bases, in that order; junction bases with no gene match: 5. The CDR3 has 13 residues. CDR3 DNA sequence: TGTGCCAGCAGCTTAACAGGGGGTGAGACCCAGTACTTC. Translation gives CASSLTGGETQYF.

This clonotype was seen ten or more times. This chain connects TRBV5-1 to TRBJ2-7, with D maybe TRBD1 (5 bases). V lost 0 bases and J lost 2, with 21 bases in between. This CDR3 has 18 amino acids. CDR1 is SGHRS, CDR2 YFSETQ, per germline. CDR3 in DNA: TGCGCCAGCAGCTTGGAAGGTCGTGACCCGAGCAGGGCCTACGAGCAGTACTTC. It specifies CASSLEGRDPSRAYEQYF. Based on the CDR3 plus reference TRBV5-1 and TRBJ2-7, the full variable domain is KAGVTQTPRYLIKTRGQQVTLSCSPISGHRSVSWYQQTPGQGLQFLFEYFSETQRNKGNFPGRFSGRQFSNSRSEMNVSTLELGDSALYLCASSLEGRDPSRAYEQYFGPGTRLTVT.

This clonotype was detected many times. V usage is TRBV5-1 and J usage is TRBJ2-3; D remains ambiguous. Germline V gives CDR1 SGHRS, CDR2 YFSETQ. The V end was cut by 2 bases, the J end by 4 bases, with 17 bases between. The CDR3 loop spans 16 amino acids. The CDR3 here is CASSLKVSRDSDTQYF. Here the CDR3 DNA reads TGCGCCAGCAGCTTAAAGGTCTCCCGCGACTCAGATACGCAGTATTTT.

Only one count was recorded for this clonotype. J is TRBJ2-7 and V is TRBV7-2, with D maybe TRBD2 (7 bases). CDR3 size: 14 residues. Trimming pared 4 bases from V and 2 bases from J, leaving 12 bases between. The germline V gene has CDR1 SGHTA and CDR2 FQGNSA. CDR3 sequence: CASSSGGLAYEQYF. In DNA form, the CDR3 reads TGTGCCAGCAGCTCCGGGGGGCTAGCCTACGAGCAGTACTTC.

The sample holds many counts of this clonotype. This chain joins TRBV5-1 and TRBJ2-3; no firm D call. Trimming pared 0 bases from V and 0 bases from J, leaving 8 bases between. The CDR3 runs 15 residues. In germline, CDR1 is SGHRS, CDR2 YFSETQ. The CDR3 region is CASSLGYPSTDTQYF. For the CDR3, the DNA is TGCGCCAGCAGCTTGGGATACCCGAGCACAGATACGCAGTATTTT.

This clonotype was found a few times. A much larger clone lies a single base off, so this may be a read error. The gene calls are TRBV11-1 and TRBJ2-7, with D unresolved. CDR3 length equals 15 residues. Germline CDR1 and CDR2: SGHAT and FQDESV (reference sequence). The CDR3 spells CASSLAGLTPYEQCF. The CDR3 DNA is TGTGCCAGCAGCTTAGCGGGCCTTACCCCCTACGAGCAGTGCTTC.

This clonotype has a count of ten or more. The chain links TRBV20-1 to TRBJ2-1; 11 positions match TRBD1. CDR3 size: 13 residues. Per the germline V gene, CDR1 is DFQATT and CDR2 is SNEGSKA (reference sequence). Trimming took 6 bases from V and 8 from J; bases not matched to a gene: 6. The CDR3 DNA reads TGCAGTGCCCCGGGACAGGGGGACGATGAGCAGTTCTTC. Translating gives CSAPGQGDDEQFF.

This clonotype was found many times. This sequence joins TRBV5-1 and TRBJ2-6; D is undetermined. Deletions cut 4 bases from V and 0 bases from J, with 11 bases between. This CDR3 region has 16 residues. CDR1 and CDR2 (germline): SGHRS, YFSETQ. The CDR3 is CASSIGRSSGANVLTF. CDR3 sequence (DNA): TGCGCCAGCAGCATCGGACGGAGCTCTGGGGCCAACGTCCTGACTTTC.

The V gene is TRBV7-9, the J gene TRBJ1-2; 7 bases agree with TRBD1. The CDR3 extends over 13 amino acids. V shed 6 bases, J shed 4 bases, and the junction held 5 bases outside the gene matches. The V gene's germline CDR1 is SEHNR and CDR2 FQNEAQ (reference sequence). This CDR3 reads CASRQGQSYGYTF. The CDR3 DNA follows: TGTGCCAGCAGGCAGGGACAGAGCTATGGCTACACCTTC.

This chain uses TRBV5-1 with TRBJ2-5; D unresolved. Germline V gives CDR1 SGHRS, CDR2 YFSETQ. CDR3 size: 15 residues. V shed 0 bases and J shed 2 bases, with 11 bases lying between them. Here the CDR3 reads CASSLAAALQETQYF. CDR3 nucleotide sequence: TGCGCCAGCAGCTTGGCTGCAGCCCTACAAGAGACCCAGTACTTC.

This chain's CDR3 is CSVPTGQGATTNEKLFF. The CDR3 coding sequence is TGCAGCGTTCCCACCGGACAGGGGGCGACAACTAATGAAAAACTGTTTTTT. V gene TRBV29-1 combines with J gene TRBJ1-4; TRBD1 agrees at 11 bases. CDR1 and CDR2 from the germline V gene are SQVTM and ANQGSEA. V lost 5 bases and J lost 0; bases outside the gene matches: 8. CDR3 length equals 17 residues.